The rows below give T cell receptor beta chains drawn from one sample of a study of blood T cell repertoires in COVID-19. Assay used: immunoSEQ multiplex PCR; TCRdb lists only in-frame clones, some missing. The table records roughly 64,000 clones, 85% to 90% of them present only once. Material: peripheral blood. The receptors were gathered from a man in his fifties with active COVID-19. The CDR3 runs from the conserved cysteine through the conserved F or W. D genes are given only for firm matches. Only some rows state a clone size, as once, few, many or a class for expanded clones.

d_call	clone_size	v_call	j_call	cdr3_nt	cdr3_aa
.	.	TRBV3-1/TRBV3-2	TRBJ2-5	TGTGCCAGCAGCCAGCGCCACGCGGGGGAGACCCAGTACTTC	CASSQRHAGETQYF
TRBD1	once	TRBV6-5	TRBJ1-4	TGTGCCAGCAGCGACAGGGGGCAGAATAATGAAAAACTGTTTTTT	CASSDRGQNNEKLFF
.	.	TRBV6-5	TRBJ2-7	TGTGCCAGCAACTCTGGACCGGGGAGTTACGAGCAGTACTTC	CASNSGPGSYEQYF
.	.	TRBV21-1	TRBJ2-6	TGTGCCAGCAGCCCTCCCGACTCGACTAAGGATGGGGCCAACGTCCTGACTTTC	CASSPPDSTKDGANVLTF
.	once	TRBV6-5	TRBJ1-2	TGTGCCAGCAGTCAGGGGATCGTAAGTGGCTACACCTTC	CASSQGIVSGYTF
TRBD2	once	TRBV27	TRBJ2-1	TGTGCCAGCACTATGCTAGCGGGAGTCAGCAATGAGCAGTTCTTC	CASTMLAGVSNEQFF
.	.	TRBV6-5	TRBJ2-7	TGTGCCACCTTAATACTATCTTCTTACTACGAGCAGTACTTC	CATLILSSYYEQYF
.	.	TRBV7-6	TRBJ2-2	TGTGCCAGCAGCTCCCCTAACACCGGGGAGCTGTTTTTT	CASSSPNTGELFF
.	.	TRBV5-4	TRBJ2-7	TGTGCCAGCAGCTTGGATTTAGCTACCTACGAGCAGTACTTC	CASSLDLATYEQYF
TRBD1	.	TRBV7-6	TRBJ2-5	TGTGCCAGCAGCTTCAACAGGGGACCCCCTAGGGAGACCCAGTACTTC	CASSFNRGPPRETQYF
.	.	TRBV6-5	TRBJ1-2	TGTGCCAGCACTCAGGGCACGGCAGGCCATGGCTACACCTTC	CASTQGTAGHGYTF
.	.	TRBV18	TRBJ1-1	TGTGCCAGCTTCACGGTCATGAACACTGAAGCTTTCTTT	CASFTVMNTEAFF
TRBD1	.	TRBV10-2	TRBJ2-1	TGCGCCAGCAGTCGACAGGGTGGCAATGAGCAGTTCTTC	CASSRQGGNEQFF
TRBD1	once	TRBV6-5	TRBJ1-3	TGTGCCAGCAGACCGGACAGGAACTCTGGAAACACCATATATTTT	CASRPDRNSGNTIYF
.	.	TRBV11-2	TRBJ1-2	TGTGCCAGCAGCTTAGAGGCAGGGAACTATGGCTACACCTTC	CASSLEAGNYGYTF
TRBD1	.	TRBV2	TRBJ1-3	TGTGCCAGCAGGCGGACAGGGGGCCTCCCGTACTCTGGAAACACCATATATTTT	CASRRTGGLPYSGNTIYF
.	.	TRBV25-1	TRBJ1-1	TGTGCCAGCAGTGAATATGGGACAAGGACTAACACTGAAGCTTTCTTT	CASSEYGTRTNTEAFF
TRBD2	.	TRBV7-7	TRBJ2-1	TGTGCTAGCAGCTTAGCATGCGGGGGGCCTTACAATGAGCAGTTCTTC	CASSLACGGPYNEQFF
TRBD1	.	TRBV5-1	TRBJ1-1	TGCGCCAGGGGGGCGACAGGGGGAAACACTGAAGCTTTCTTT	CARGATGGNTEAFF
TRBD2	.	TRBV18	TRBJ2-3	TGTGCCAGCTCACCAACCGGACTAGCGGGAGGTGCAGATACGCAGTATTTT	CASSPTGLAGGADTQYF
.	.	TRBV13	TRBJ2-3	TGTGCCAGCAGCCACAGGGAGACAGATACGCAGTATTTT	CASSHRETDTQYF
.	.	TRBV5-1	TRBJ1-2	TGCGCCCCCCGGTCTGGGGGGGGCTATGGCTACACCTTC	CAPRSGGGYGYTF
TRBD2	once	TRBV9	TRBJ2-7	TGTGCCAGCAGCGAAAAACCGGGACTAGCTTTGGGCGAGCAGTACTTC	CASSEKPGLALGEQYF
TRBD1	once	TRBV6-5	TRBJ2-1	TGTGCCAGCAGTTACCTCCTCCGACAGGGGGGGAATGAGCAGTTCTTC	CASSYLLRQGGNEQFF
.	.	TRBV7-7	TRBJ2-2	TGTGCCAGCAGCTTATCCTCGAACACCGGGGAGCTGTTTTTT	CASSLSSNTGELFF
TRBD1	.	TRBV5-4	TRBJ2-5	TGTGCCAGCAGGCAGAACCGGCAGGGGGTTCAAGAGACCCAGTACTTC	CASRQNRQGVQETQYF
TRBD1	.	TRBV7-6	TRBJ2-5	TGTGCCAGCAGCTTAGTAGGGGGCGCCGAGACCCAGTACTTC	CASSLVGGAETQYF
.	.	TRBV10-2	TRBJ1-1	TGCGCCAGCAGGGCGCTTCGGCGGTCTTCCACTGAAGCTTTCTTT	CASRALRRSSTEAFF
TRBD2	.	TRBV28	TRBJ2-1	TGTGCCAGCAGGACTAGCGGGATTCCCTACAATGAGCAGTTCTTC	CASRTSGIPYNEQFF
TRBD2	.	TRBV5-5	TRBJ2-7	TGTGCCAGCAGCATCGGACCGGGACTAGCAACGTACGAGCAGTACTTC	CASSIGPGLATYEQYF
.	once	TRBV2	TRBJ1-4	TGTGCCAGCAGCCAGACAGGACTTAATGAAAAACTGTTTTTT	CASSQTGLNEKLFF
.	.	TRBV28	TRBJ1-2	TGTGCCAGCAGCCTGCATGGTGGGGCGGAGATGGCTTATGGCTACACCTTC	CASSLHGGAEMAYGYTF
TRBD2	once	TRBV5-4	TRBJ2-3	TGTGCCAGCAGCTTGCCCCCGGGGGGGGGCACAGATACGCAGTATTTT	CASSLPPGGGTDTQYF
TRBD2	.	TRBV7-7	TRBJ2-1	TGTGCTAGCAGCTTTCAGCTAGCGGGCCACAATGAGCAGTTCTTC	CASSFQLAGHNEQFF
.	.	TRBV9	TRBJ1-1	TGTGCCAGCAGCGTAGATGCAGGGCGGAACACTGAAGCTTTCTTT	CASSVDAGRNTEAFF
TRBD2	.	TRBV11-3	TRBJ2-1	TGTGCCGGAAATAGCGGGGCCGGGAATGAGCAGTTCTTC	CAGNSGAGNEQFF
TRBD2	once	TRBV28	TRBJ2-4	TGTGCCAGCCATTCTCGGGGGGGTCTAGCCAAAAACATTCAGTACTTC	CASHSRGGLAKNIQYF
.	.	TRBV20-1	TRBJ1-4	TGCAGTGCTAGTCGGAGAACTAATGAAAAACTGTTTTTT	CSASRRTNEKLFF
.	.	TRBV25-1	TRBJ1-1	TGTGCCAGCAAACACAGCCGCACTGAAGCTTTCTTT	CASKHSRTEAFF
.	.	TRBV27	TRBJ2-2	TGTGCCAGCGGAAACCAGGGACAAATTAGTGGGGAGCTGTTTTTT	CASGNQGQISGELFF